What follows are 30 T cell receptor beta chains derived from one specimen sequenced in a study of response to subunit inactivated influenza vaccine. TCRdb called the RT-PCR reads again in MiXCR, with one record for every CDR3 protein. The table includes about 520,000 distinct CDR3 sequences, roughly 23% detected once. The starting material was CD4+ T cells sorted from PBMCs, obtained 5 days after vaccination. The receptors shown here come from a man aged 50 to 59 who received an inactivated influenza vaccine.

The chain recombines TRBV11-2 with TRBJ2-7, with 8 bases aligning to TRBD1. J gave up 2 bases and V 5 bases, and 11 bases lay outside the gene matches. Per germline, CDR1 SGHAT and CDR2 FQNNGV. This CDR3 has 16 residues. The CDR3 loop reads CASSGSLRGRAYEQYF. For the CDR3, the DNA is TGTGCCAGCAGCGGTTCCCTCAGGGGGCGAGCCTACGAGCAGTACTTC.

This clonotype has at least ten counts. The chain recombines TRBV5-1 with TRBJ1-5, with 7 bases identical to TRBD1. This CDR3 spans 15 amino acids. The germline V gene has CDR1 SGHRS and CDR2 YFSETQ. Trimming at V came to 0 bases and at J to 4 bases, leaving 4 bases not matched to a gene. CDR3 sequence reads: CASSLDGTANQPQHF. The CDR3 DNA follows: TGCGCCAGCAGCTTGGACGGGACAGCTAATCAGCCCCAGCATTTT.

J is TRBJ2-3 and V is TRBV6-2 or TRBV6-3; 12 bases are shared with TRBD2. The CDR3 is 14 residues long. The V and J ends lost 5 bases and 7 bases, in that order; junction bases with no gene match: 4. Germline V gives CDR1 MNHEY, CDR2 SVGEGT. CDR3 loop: CASSPLAGGNTQYF. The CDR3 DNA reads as TGTGCCAGCAGTCCCCTAGCGGGAGGGAATACGCAGTATTTT.

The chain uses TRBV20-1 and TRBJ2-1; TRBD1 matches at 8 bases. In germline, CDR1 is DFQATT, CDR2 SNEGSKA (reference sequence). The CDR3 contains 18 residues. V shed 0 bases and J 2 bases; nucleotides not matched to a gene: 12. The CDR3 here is CSARDKDVRTGTYNEQFF. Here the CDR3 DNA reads TGCAGTGCTAGAGACAAAGACGTCCGGACAGGGACCTACAATGAGCAGTTCTTC.

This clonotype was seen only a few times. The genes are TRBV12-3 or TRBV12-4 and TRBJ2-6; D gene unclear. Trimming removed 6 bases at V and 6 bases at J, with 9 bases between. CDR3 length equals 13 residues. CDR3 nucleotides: TGTGCCAGCAGAATTACAGCGGCCAACGTCCTGACTTTC. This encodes CASRITAANVLTF.

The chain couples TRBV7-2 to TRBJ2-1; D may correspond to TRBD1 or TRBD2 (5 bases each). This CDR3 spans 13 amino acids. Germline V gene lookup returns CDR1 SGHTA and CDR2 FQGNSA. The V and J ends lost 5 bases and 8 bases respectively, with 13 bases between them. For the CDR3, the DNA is TGTGCCAGCAGCCGTCAGAGGGACGATGAGCAGTTCTTC. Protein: CASSRQRDDEQFF.

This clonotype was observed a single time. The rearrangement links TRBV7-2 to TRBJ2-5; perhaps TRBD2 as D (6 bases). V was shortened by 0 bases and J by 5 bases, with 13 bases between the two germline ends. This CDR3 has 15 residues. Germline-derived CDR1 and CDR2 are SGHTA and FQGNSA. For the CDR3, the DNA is TGTGCCAGCAGCTTAGCGTCGGCTAGCGTGGAGACCCAGTACTTC. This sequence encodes CASSLASASVETQYF.

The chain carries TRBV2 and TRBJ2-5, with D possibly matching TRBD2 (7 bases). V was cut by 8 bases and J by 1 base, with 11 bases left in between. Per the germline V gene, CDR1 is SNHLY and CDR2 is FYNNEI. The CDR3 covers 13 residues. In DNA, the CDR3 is TGTGCCAGCTACGGGGGGCGCCAAGAGACCCAGTACTTC. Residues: CASYGGRQETQYF.

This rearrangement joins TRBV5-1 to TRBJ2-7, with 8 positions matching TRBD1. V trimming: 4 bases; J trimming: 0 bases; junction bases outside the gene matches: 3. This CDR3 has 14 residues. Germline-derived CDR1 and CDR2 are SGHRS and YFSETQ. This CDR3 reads CASSTDRASYEQYF. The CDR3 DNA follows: TGCGCCAGCAGCACGGACAGGGCCTCCTACGAGCAGTACTTC.

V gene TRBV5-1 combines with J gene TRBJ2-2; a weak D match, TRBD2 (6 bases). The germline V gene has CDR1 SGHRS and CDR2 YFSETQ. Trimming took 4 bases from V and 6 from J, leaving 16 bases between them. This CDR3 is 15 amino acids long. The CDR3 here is CASSHERGGAGELFF. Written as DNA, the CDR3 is TGCGCCAGCAGCCACGAACGAGGAGGGGCCGGGGAGCTGTTTTTT. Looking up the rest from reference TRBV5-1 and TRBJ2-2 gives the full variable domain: KAGVTQTPRYLIKTRGQQVTLSCSPISGHRSVSWYQQTPGQGLQFLFEYFSETQRNKGNFPGRFSGRQFSNSRSEMNVSTLELGDSALYLCASSHERGGAGELFFGEGSRLTVL.

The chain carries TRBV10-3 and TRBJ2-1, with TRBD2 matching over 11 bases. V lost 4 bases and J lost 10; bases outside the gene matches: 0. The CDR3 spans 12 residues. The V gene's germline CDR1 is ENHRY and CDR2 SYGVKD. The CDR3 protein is CAISGTSGEQFF. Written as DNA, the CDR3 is TGTGCCATCAGTGGGACTAGCGGGGAGCAGTTCTTC.

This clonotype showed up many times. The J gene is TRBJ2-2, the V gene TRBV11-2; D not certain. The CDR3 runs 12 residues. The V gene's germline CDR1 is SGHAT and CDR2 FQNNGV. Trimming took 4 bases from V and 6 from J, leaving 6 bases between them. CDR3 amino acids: CASSSWPGELFF. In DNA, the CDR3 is TGTGCCAGCAGCTCATGGCCCGGGGAGCTGTTTTTT.

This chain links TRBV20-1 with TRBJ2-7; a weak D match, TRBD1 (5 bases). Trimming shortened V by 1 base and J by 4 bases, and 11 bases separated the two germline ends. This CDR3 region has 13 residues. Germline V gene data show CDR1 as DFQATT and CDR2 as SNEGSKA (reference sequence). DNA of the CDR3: TGCAGTGCTAGAGGGGGCAATCCGTACGAGCAGTACTTC. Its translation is CSARGGNPYEQYF.

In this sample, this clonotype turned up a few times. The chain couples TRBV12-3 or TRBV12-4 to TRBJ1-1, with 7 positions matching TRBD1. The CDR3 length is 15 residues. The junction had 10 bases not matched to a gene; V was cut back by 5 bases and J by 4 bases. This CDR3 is CASSPTGWGSTEAFF. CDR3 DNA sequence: TGTGCCAGCAGTCCGACAGGGTGGGGGAGCACTGAAGCTTTCTTT.

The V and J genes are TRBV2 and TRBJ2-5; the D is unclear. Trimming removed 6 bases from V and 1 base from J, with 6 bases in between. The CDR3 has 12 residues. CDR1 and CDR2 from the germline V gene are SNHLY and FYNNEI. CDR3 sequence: CASRPSQETQYF. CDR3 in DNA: TGTGCCAGCAGACCTTCCCAAGAGACCCAGTACTTC.

The CDR3 DNA is TGTGCCAGCAGCCGAAAGGAAAGGGATACGCAGTATTTT. This encodes CASSRKERDTQYF. The chain combines TRBV25-1 with TRBJ2-3; D is ambiguous. The CDR3 has 13 amino acids. The germline V and J ends were trimmed by 6 bases and 6 bases, with 13 bases remaining between them. The V gene's germline CDR1 is MGHDK and CDR2 SYGVNS.

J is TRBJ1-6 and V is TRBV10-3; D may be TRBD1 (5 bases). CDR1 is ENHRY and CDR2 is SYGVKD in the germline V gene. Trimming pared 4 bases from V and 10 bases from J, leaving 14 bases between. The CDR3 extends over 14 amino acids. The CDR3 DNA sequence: TGTGCCATCAGTGGGCCAGGGAGGGACTCACCCCTCCACTTT. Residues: CAISGPGRDSPLHF.

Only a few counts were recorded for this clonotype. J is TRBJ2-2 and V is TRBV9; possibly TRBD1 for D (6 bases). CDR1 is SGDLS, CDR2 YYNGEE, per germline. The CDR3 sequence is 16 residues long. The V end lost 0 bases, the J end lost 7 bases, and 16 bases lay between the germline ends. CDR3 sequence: CASSVEPRTGSGELFF. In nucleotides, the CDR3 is TGTGCCAGCAGCGTAGAACCCCGAACAGGGAGCGGGGAGCTGTTTTTT. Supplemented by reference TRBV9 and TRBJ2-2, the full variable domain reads DSGVTQTPKHLITATGQRVTLRCSPRSGDLSVYWYQQSLDQGLQFLIQYYNGEERAKGNILERFSAQQFPDLHSELNLSSLELGDSALYFCASSVEPRTGSGELFFGEGSRLTVL.

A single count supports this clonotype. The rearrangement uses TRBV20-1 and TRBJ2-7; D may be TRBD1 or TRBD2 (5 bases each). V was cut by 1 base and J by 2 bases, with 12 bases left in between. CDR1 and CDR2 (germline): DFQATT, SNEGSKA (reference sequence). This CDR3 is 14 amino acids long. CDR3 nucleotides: TGCAGTGCTAGAGGATACGGGGCACCCTACGAGCAGTACTTC. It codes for CSARGYGAPYEQYF.

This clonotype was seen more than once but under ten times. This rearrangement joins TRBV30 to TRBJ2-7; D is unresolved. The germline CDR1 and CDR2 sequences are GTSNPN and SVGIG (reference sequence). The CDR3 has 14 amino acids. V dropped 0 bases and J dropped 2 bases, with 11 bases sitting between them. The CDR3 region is CAWSVGSGTYEQYF. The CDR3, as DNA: TGTGCCTGGAGTGTAGGCAGTGGGACCTACGAGCAGTACTTC. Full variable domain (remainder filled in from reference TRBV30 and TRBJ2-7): SQTIHQWPATLVQPVGSPLSLECTVEGTSNPNLYWYRQAAGRGLQLLFYSVGIGQISSEVPQNLSASRPQDRQFILSSKKLLLSDSGFYLCAWSVGSGTYEQYFGPGTRLTVT.

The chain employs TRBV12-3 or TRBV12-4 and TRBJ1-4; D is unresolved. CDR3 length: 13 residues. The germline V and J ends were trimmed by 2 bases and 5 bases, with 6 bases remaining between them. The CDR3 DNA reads TGTGCCAGCAGTTTACGGGAGAATGAAAAACTGTTTTTT. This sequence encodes CASSLRENEKLFF.

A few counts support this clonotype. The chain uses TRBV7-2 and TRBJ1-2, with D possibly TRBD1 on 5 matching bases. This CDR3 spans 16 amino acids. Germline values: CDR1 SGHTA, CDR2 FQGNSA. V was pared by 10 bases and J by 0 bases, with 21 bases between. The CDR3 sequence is CATQRDLRPSNYGYTF. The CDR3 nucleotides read TGTGCCACCCAGCGGGACCTCCGCCCTTCTAACTATGGCTACACCTTC.

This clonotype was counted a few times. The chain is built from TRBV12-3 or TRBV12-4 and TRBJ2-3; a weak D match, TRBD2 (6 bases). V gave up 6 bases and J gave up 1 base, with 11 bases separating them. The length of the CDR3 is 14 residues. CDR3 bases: TGTGCCAGCAGACTCCGGAGGGGCACAGATACGCAGTATTTT. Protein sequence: CASRLRRGTDTQYF.

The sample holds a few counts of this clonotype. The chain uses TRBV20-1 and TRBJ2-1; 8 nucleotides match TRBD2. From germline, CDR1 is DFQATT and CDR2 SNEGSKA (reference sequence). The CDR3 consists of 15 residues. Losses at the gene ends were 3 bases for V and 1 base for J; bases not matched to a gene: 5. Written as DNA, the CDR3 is TGCAGTGCTAGCCGACTAGCGAGGTCCTACAATGAGCAGTTCTTC. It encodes CSASRLARSYNEQFF.

The CDR3 sequence: CASREPGTGRNEQFF. The CDR3 DNA reads TGTGCCAGCAGGGAACCCGGGACAGGCAGGAATGAGCAGTTCTTC. The chain carries TRBV7-2 and TRBJ2-1; 8 nucleotides agree with TRBD1. Per germline, CDR1 SGHTA and CDR2 FQGNSA. Losses at the gene ends were 6 bases for V and 7 bases for J; bases not matched to a gene: 11. The CDR3 consists of 15 residues.

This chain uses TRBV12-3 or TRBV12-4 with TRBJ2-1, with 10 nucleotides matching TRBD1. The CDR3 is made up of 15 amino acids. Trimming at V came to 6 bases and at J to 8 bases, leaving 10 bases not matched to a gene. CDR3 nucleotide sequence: TGTGCCAGCAGCATGAGACAGGGGGCGAAGGATGAGCAGTTCTTC. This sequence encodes CASSMRQGAKDEQFF.

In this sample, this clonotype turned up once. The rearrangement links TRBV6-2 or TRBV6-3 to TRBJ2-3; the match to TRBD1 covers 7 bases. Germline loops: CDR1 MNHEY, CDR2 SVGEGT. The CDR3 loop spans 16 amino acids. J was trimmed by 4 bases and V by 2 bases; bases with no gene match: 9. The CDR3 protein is CASSYGPGGFPDTQYF. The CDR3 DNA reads TGTGCCAGCAGTTACGGTCCAGGGGGTTTTCCAGATACGCAGTATTTT.

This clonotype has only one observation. The chain's CDR3 is CASSLATDRPTDTQYF. The CDR3 DNA is TGTGCCAGCAGCTTAGCTACCGACCGACCGACAGATACGCAGTATTTT. The chain is built from TRBV7-9 and TRBJ2-3; D is ambiguous. CDR3 size: 16 residues. V was pared by 0 bases and J by 3 bases, with 13 bases between. Germline V gene lookup returns CDR1 SEHNR and CDR2 FQNEAQ (reference sequence).

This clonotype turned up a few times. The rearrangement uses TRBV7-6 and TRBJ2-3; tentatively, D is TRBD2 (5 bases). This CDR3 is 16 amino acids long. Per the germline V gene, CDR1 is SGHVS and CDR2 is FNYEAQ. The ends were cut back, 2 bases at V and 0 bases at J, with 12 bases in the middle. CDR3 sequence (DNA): TGTGCCAGCAGCTTACGGATCAGAGGGAGCACAGATACGCAGTATTTT. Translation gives CASSLRIRGSTDTQYF.

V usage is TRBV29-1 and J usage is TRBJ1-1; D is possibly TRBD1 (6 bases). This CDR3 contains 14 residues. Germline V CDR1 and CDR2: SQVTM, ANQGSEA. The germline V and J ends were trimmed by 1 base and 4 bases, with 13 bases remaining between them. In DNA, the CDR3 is TGCAGCGTTGAAGGGGGGCTCCAGGTCACTGAAGCTTTCTTT. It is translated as CSVEGGLQVTEAFF. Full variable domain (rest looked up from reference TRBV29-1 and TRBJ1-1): SAVISQKPSRDICQRGTSLTIQCQVDSQVTMMFWYRQQPGQSLTLIATANQGSEATYESGFVIDKFPISRPNLTFSTLTVSNMSPEDSSIYLCSVEGGLQVTEAFFGQGTRLTVV.